Below are 28 T cell receptor beta chains sequenced from a single sample in a study of T cells expressing NK-cell markers. TCRdb reprocessed the 5' RACE reads and keeps a single row for each CDR3 protein, giving no DNA. This sample's table has roughly 430,000 distinct CDR3 sequences. Sequenced: blood T cells: a sorted CD56 or NKG2C T cell subset, CD4+ or CD8+ T cells, or bulk PBMC T cells (not recorded which). Source of these receptors: a woman between 18 and 75 years old in good health.

This chain uses TRBV5-1 with TRBJ2-1; TCRdb's assignment of TRBD2 cannot be checked, as there is no DNA. CDR1 is SGHRS, CDR2 YFSETQ, per germline. This CDR3 contains 14 residues. CDR3 sequence: CASGISGGYNEQFF.

The rearrangement uses TRBV12-3 or TRBV12-4 and TRBJ2-2; TCRdb proposes TRBD1, but this gene call is untestable without DNA. The CDR3 is made up of 15 amino acids. CDR3: CASSLGTGDGGELFF.

The chain employs TRBV5-1 and TRBJ2-3; the D call of TRBD1 rests on TCRdb alone, since no DNA is present to check it. This CDR3 is 16 amino acids long. Germline V gene lookup returns CDR1 SGHRS and CDR2 YFSETQ. CDR3 residues: CASSLGTVFSKDTQYF.

V is TRBV12-5 and J is TRBJ2-1; with no DNA, the TCRdb D assignment of TRBD1 cannot be verified. Germline loops: CDR1 LGHNT, CDR2 FRNRAP. The CDR3 runs to 20 residues. The CDR3 loop is CASGLVGPLGAGQTYNEQFF.

The chain uses TRBV5-5 and TRBJ1-1; without DNA, the TCRdb call of TRBD1 cannot be checked. CDR1 is SGHKS, CDR2 YYEKEE, per germline (reference sequence). The CDR3 covers 15 residues. The CDR3 sequence: CASSRSTGQGTEAFF.

The chain combines TRBV20-1 with TRBJ2-5; the D call from TCRdb, TRBD2, cannot be confirmed without DNA. CDR1 is DFQATT, CDR2 SNEGSKA, per germline (reference sequence). CDR3 length: 13 amino acids. This CDR3 is CSAGTSFSETQYF.

V gene TRBV29-1 combines with J gene TRBJ2-7; TCRdb's D call, TRBD2, is unchecked because there is no DNA. Germline values: CDR1 SQVTM, CDR2 ANQGSEA. The CDR3 runs to 15 residues. This CDR3 is CSVGEGDRGFNEQYF.

This rearrangement joins TRBV10-3 to TRBJ1-1. The V gene's germline CDR1 is ENHRY and CDR2 SYGVKD. This CDR3 is built from 16 residues. This chain's CDR3 is CAISESGNSMNTEAFF.

The chain combines TRBV4-1 with TRBJ2-1. CDR3 length equals 16 residues. Germline CDR1 MGHRA, CDR2 YSYEKL. CDR3 loop: CASSQDPQQLYNEQFF.

This chain links TRBV12-3 or TRBV12-4 with TRBJ1-1; TCRdb names TRBD1, which stays unverified in the absence of DNA. The CDR3 extends over 13 amino acids. The chain's CDR3 is CASTEGGVTEAFF.

The chain couples TRBV5-1 to TRBJ2-3; the TCRdb D gene call, TRBD1, has no DNA to confirm it. Germline V gene sequence: CDR1 SGHRS, CDR2 YFSETQ. This CDR3 has 14 residues. The CDR3: CASSRGESTDTQYF.

The chain is built from TRBV2 and TRBJ1-2; there is no DNA to check the TCRdb D call of TRBD1. The V gene's germline CDR1 is SNHLY and CDR2 FYNNEI. The CDR3 sequence is 13 residues long. This chain's CDR3 is CASHDRPGDGYTF.

The chain carries TRBV7-2 and TRBJ2-3; TCRdb designates TRBD2, a call that cannot be tested without DNA. The length of the CDR3 is 16 residues. CDR1 is SGHTA, CDR2 FQGNSA, per germline. CDR3: CASSPERVSSTDTQYF.

The chain has TRBV9 and TRBJ2-3; the TRBD1 assignment by TCRdb is unverifiable without DNA. Germline-derived CDR1 and CDR2 are SGDLS and YYNGEE. The CDR3 length is 15 residues. CDR3 in amino acids: CASSVGDSRTDTQYF. Together with reference TRBV9 and TRBJ2-3, the CDR3 gives the full variable domain: DSGVTQTPKHLITATGQRVTLRCSPRSGDLSVYWYQQSLDQGLQFLIQYYNGEERAKGNILERFSAQQFPDLHSELNLSSLELGDSALYFCASSVGDSRTDTQYFGPGTRLTVL.

The CDR3 region is CASSQMSLAGGDEQFF. The V gene is TRBV4-3, the J gene TRBJ2-1; the D call from TCRdb, TRBD2, cannot be confirmed without DNA. Germline V gives CDR1 LGHNA, CDR2 YSLEER. The CDR3 consists of 16 residues.

This chain joins TRBV6-2 or TRBV6-3 and TRBJ1-1; as DNA is missing, the TRBD1 call by TCRdb cannot be tested. This CDR3 region has 14 residues. Germline loops: CDR1 MNHEY, CDR2 SVGEGT. Here the CDR3 reads CASSQGAANTEAFF.

The chain uses TRBV11-2 and TRBJ2-3; TCRdb picks TRBD2, but there is no DNA to check that call. Germline values: CDR1 SGHAT, CDR2 FQNNGV. This CDR3 is 18 amino acids long. CDR3 loop: CASSLVPSGGKLTDTQYF.

The J gene is TRBJ1-2, the V gene TRBV7-2. The germline V gene has CDR1 SGHTA and CDR2 FQGNSA. The CDR3 runs 13 residues. CDR3 sequence: CASSLEVVSGYTF.

This chain links TRBV20-1 with TRBJ2-1; the TCRdb D gene call, TRBD1, has no DNA to confirm it. The CDR3 spans 14 residues. CDR1 and CDR2 from the germline V gene are DFQATT and SNEGSKA (reference sequence). CDR3 protein: CSASPGGPYNEQFF.

V is TRBV25-1 and J is TRBJ1-2. The CDR3 runs to 16 residues. The germline V gene has CDR1 MGHDK and CDR2 SYGVNS. CDR3 amino acids: CASSEGGRNSYYGYTF.

CDR3 residues: CASSLEQGPSYEQYF. V is TRBV7-8 and J is TRBJ2-7; the TRBD2 assignment by TCRdb is unverifiable without DNA. CDR3 size: 15 residues. Per the germline V gene, CDR1 is SGHVS and CDR2 is FQNEAQ.

CDR3 sequence: CSASKASAYNEQFF. The chain has TRBV20-1 and TRBJ2-1. CDR3 size: 14 residues. Per germline, CDR1 DFQATT and CDR2 SNEGSKA (reference sequence).

This chain connects TRBV6-4 to TRBJ2-3; the TCRdb call, TRBD2, lacks DNA for checking. The germline V gene encodes CDR1 MRHNA and CDR2 SNTAGT. This CDR3 region has 16 residues. The CDR3 sequence is CASSDTASGDADTQYF.

The chain links TRBV7-2 to TRBJ2-1; the TCRdb D gene call, TRBD1, has no DNA to confirm it. From germline, CDR1 is SGHTA and CDR2 FQGNSA. This CDR3 is 15 amino acids long. CDR3 sequence reads: CASSPDRDPYNEQFF.

The rearrangement uses TRBV29-1 and TRBJ2-1; without DNA, the TCRdb call of TRBD2 cannot be checked. This CDR3 comprises 13 residues. The germline CDR1 and CDR2 sequences are SQVTM and ANQGSEA. CDR3: CSVRGGDYNEQFF.

The genes are TRBV10-3 and TRBJ2-3; TCRdb picks TRBD1, but there is no DNA to check that call. The length of the CDR3 is 18 residues. CDR1 and CDR2 (germline): ENHRY, SYGVKD. The CDR3 loop is CATAPGTGRVPGTDTQYF.

The chain combines TRBV7-8 with TRBJ1-1; the TRBD1 assignment by TCRdb is unverifiable without DNA. This CDR3 spans 15 amino acids. Germline loops: CDR1 SGHVS, CDR2 FQNEAQ. The CDR3 region is CASSPVTGEDTEAFF.

This rearrangement joins TRBV4-1 to TRBJ1-1; TCRdb's D call of TRBD1 is untestable without DNA. Germline V gene lookup returns CDR1 MGHRA and CDR2 YSYEKL. The CDR3 runs to 15 residues. This CDR3 reads CASSQKQVLSAEAFF.